This T cell receptor beta chain was retrieved from a study of blood T cell repertoires in COVID-19. Turning to the study itself: The samples span acute and convalescent COVID-19 from the United States, Italy and Spain. T cells, B-cell-depleted T cells, or PBMCs supplied cDNA or gDNA.

Patients from Seattle were sampled longitudinally, starting during active infection. This clone appeared once. The CDR3 totals 14 residues. Trimming removed 6 bases from V and 5 bases from J; junction bases left unmatched: 4. Germline V gene sequence: CDR1 MNHEY, CDR2 SMNVEV (reference sequence). Original handling: Scientists estimated how many nucleated cells there were by amplifying reference gene primers. Some clones are missing from TCRdb's copy, which holds only in-frame ones; the method was immunoSEQ multiplex PCR. V and J calls and clone size are as listed in that table; D and trimming were resolved from the DNA. This table holds 55,000 to 70,000 clones, 70% to 90% found once.

This receptor was identified in a woman in her forties or fifties with COVID-19, enrolled during active disease. Sequencing input: peripheral blood. The chain is built from TRBV27 and TRBJ2-2, with TRBD1 matching over 9 bases. The CDR3 here is CASRRQGETGELFF. CDR3 nucleotides: TGTGCCAGCAGGCGACAGGGGGAGACCGGGGAGCTGTTTTTT.